This entry features one T cell receptor (beta chain) sequence. TCRdb passed the RT-PCR reads through MiXCR, listing each CDR3 protein once. The table lists roughly 960,000 distinct CDR3 sequences, 15% to 20% of them singletons. The data were obtained in a study of patients and donors after allogeneic stem cell transplantation. The CDR3 has 14 amino acids. V shed 7 bases and J 3 bases; nucleotides not matched to a gene: 3. Sequences were obtained from blood, either unsorted or a sorted T cell fraction (not recorded which). V usage is TRBV12-3 or TRBV12-4 and J usage is TRBJ2-1; TRBD2 matches 10 bases. This TCR derives from a human donor who was either an allogeneic HSCT recipient or a stem cell or donor lymphocyte infusion donor (not recorded which). It is not recorded whose cells these are; they may come from a transplant donor. The CDR3 coding sequence is TGTGCCAGCAAACTAGCGGGGTACTACAATGAGCAGTTCTTC. This gives the protein CASKLAGYYNEQFF.